This T cell receptor beta chain emerged from a study of PD-1 blockade in classical Hodgkin lymphoma. Study-wide points: What drove the repertoire differences, possibly disease activity or prior therapy, has not been defined. Complete responders entered with baseline diversity on par with newly diagnosed patients, the results showed.

This clone was detected only once. Its antigen is unknown. This CDR3 region has 16 residues. Germline CDR1 is SGHTA and CDR2 is FQGTGA. With V trimmed by 5 bases and J by 1 base, 8 bases remained unmatched. Generated by immunoSEQ multiplex PCR, the TCRdb table keeps only in-frame clones and is missing some. The sample lists roughly 81,000 clones; around 90% were seen once. Each of the patients experienced relapse following autologous stem cell transplantation, and their brentuximab vedotin exposure differed. Patients had relapsed/refractory classical Hodgkin lymphoma with complete response, partial response or progressive disease as best response.

The genes are TRBV7-3 and TRBJ2-1; 7 bases line up with TRBD2. The sample here was peripheral blood mononuclear cells (PBMCs), taken before the second cycle of nivolumab. The receptor was isolated from a human donor with classical Hodgkin lymphoma. Here the CDR3 reads CASSARGGSSYNEQFF. CDR3 coding DNA: TGTGCCAGCAGCGCTCGGGGCGGGAGTTCCTACAATGAGCAGTTCTTC.